Shown below are 32 T cell receptor beta chains from a single sample sequenced in a study of T-cell reconstitution after alpha-beta-depleted transplantation in children. Unique molecular identifiers were incorporated when the TCRbeta library was constructed. TCRdb ran MiXCR on the PCR reads and lists one entry per CDR3 protein. The sample holds about 190,000 distinct CDR3 sequences; 11% are singletons and the top ten take less than 15%. The material was PBMCs, obtained before TCRalphabeta/CD19-depleted stem cell transplant. The source of these receptors is a boy aged 2-9 years with acute myeloid leukemia, due to receive a stem cell transplant.

This clonotype was detected ten times or more. The V gene is TRBV12-3 or TRBV12-4, the J gene TRBJ2-4, with 11 bases aligning to TRBD1. V was pared by 7 bases and J by 0 bases, with 14 bases of the junction left unmatched. This CDR3 has 19 residues. This chain's CDR3 is CASTQKGQGATLAKNIQYF. Here the CDR3 DNA reads TGTGCCAGCACTCAAAAAGGACAGGGGGCGACCCTAGCCAAAAACATTCAGTACTTC.

Points on this clonotype: A clone one base away is much larger, so this may be a read error. The chain joins TRBV12-3 or TRBV12-4 to TRBJ2-3; TRBD2 aligns across 8 bases. CDR3 length: 15 residues. J was trimmed by 3 bases and V by 2 bases; bases with no gene match: 4. CDR3 bases: TGTGCCAGCAGTTTAAGGGTAGCGGGGACAGATACGCAGTATTTT. As protein: CASSLRVAGTDTQYF.

This clonotype was recorded at least ten times. The chain recombines TRBV20-1 with TRBJ2-1, with 14 bases that match TRBD2. CDR3 length: 17 residues. CDR1 and CDR2 from the germline V gene are DFQATT and SNEGSKA (reference sequence). V trimming: 1 base; J trimming: 6 bases; junction bases outside the gene matches: 8. CDR3 in amino acids: CSARASTGTSGSNEQFF. Here the CDR3 DNA reads TGCAGTGCTAGAGCCTCGACCGGGACTAGCGGGAGCAATGAGCAGTTCTTC.

This clonotype was recorded at least ten times. V gene TRBV20-1 combines with J gene TRBJ2-7, with 9 nucleotides matching TRBD1. The V and J ends lost 5 bases and 2 bases, in that order; junction bases with no gene match: 7. Germline assignment: CDR1 DFQATT and CDR2 SNEGSKA (reference sequence). This CDR3 has 14 residues. The CDR3 loop reads CSASRDRAPYEQYF. Here the CDR3 DNA reads TGCAGTGCTTCCCGGGACAGGGCCCCCTACGAGCAGTACTTC.

At least ten counts were recorded for this clonotype. This chain links TRBV9 with TRBJ2-1; D is unclear. The CDR3 totals 15 residues. The V end was cut by 0 bases, the J end by 6 bases, with 13 bases between. Germline CDR1 SGDLS, CDR2 YYNGEE. In DNA form, the CDR3 reads TGTGCCAGCAGCGTAGTAGGCTGGGCTACCAATGAGCAGTTCTTC. Amino acid sequence: CASSVVGWATNEQFF.

This clonotype appeared many times. The chain recombines TRBV21-1 with TRBJ2-5. TRBV21-1 is labeled a pseudogene. The CDR3 totals 10 residues. The CDR3 bases are TGTGCCAGCAGCGGTGAGACCCAGTACTTC. The encoded protein is CASSGETQYF.

This clonotype was counted many times. The gene calls are TRBV12-3 or TRBV12-4 and TRBJ2-1; D is unresolved. This CDR3 has 12 amino acids. Trimming took off 6 bases at V and 7 bases at J, with 10 bases between the two ends. As DNA, the CDR3 is TGTGCCAGCAGGAAAACTGAAAATGAGCAGTTCTTC. Amino acids: CASRKTENEQFF.

This clonotype was observed a few times. The V call is TRBV20-1, the J call TRBJ1-1; D is possibly TRBD1 (6 bases). The germline gives CDR1 DFQATT, CDR2 SNEGSKA (reference sequence). The CDR3 is 14 residues long. V gave up 4 bases and J gave up 4 bases, with 16 bases separating them. CDR3 sequence: CSANEGGPRTEAFF. CDR3 bases: TGCAGTGCTAATGAGGGGGGCCCACGCACTGAAGCTTTCTTT.

This clonotype was observed many times. J is TRBJ2-1 and V is TRBV5-6; D unresolved. CDR1 is SGHDT and CDR2 is YYEEEE in the germline V gene. Trimming took 0 bases from V and 2 from J, leaving 6 bases between them. The CDR3 totals 14 residues. CDR3 DNA sequence: TGTGCCAGCAGCTTGGCCCGGGCCTACAATGAGCAGTTCTTC. Protein: CASSLARAYNEQFF. Full variable domain (outside the CDR3, taken from reference TRBV5-6 and TRBJ2-1): DAGVTQSPTHLIKTRGQQVTLRCSPKSGHDTVSWYQQALGQGPQFIFQYYEEEERQRGNFPDRFSGHQFPNYSSELNVNALLLGDSALYLCASSLARAYNEQFFGPGTRLTVL.

This clonotype was recorded at least ten times. The conserved final phenylalanine or tryptophan is absent from the CDR3, which likely points to a read error. CDR3 sequence reads: CASSLGTDTQYI. The CDR3 coding sequence is TGTGCCAGCAGTTTAGGCACAGATACGCAGTATATT. V gene TRBV12-3 or TRBV12-4 combines with J gene TRBJ2-3; unclear D gene. The CDR3 consists of 12 residues. Trimming pared 1 base from V and 1 base from J, leaving 0 bases between.

This clonotype was counted at least ten times. The CDR3 sequence is CASSQGTSTYF. The CDR3, as DNA: TGTGCCAGCAGCCAAGGCACCTCTACGTATTTT. The chain employs TRBV3-1 and TRBJ2-3, with no clear D. Between the trimmed V and J ends, which lost 1 base and 14 bases, there was a span of 10 bases. There are 11 residues in the CDR3. CDR1 and CDR2 from the germline V gene are LGHDT and YNNKEL (reference sequence).

Ten or more counts support this clonotype. The CDR3 DNA is TGCGCCAGCAGCTTTCAGGCCGCGGGAGGAGGGAACACCGGGGAGCTGTTTTTT. The encoded protein is CASSFQAAGGGNTGELFF. V gene TRBV5-1 combines with J gene TRBJ2-2; 8 nucleotides align to TRBD2. Germline V gene data show CDR1 as SGHRS and CDR2 as YFSETQ. This CDR3 contains 18 residues. The J segment lost 1 base and the V segment lost 2 bases, leaving 10 bases of the junction unmatched.

This clonotype was counted many times. The chain carries TRBV28 and TRBJ1-4, with D unresolved. V was pared by 2 bases and J by 4 bases, with 8 bases between. The V gene's germline CDR1 is MDHEN and CDR2 SYDVKM. The CDR3 has 14 amino acids. The CDR3 loop is CASSLGRINEKLFF. As DNA, the CDR3 is TGTGCCAGCAGTTTAGGACGTATTAATGAAAAACTGTTTTTT.

This clonotype was recorded many times. V usage is TRBV12-3 or TRBV12-4 and J usage is TRBJ1-6; no reliable D call. V lost 5 bases and J lost 4, with 9 bases in between. CDR3 length: 14 residues. The DNA of the CDR3 is TGTGCCAGCAGTCCGGACGGTTATAATTCACCCCTCCACTTT. It encodes CASSPDGYNSPLHF.

This clonotype was observed many times. The genes are TRBV3-1 and TRBJ2-7, with TRBD2 matching 10 bases. The V segment lost 4 bases and the J segment 4 bases; nucleotides outside the gene matches: 4. Germline CDR1 LGHDT, CDR2 YNNKEL (reference sequence). The length of the CDR3 is 14 residues. This CDR3 is CASSPERGGYEQYF. The CDR3 DNA sequence: TGTGCCAGCAGCCCCGAGCGGGGGGGTTACGAGCAGTACTTC.

Regarding this clonotype: The junction and the germline gene differ at one end; a read error may be behind it. Here the CDR3 reads CSATSGRAYEQDF. As DNA, the CDR3 is TGCAGTGCTACTAGCGGGAGAGCCTACGAGCAGGACTTC. The chain carries TRBV20-1 and TRBJ2-7; 10 bases line up with TRBD2. This CDR3 has 13 residues. Germline loops: CDR1 DFQATT, CDR2 SNEGSKA (reference sequence).

This clonotype showed up many times. The chain joins TRBV5-1 to TRBJ2-7; D remains ambiguous. The CDR3 covers 13 residues. Germline V lookup: CDR1 SGHRS, CDR2 YFSETQ. The ends were cut back, 1 base at V and 5 bases at J, with 10 bases in the middle. The CDR3 nucleotides are TGCGCCAGCAGCTTGTTCGCCCAGAACGAGCAGTACTTC. Protein: CASSLFAQNEQYF. The entire variable domain, with the rest obtained from reference TRBV5-1 and TRBJ2-7, is as follows: KAGVTQTPRYLIKTRGQQVTLSCSPISGHRSVSWYQQTPGQGLQFLFEYFSETQRNKGNFPGRFSGRQFSNSRSEMNVSTLELGDSALYLCASSLFAQNEQYFGPGTRLTVT.

This clonotype showed up many times. V and J are TRBV25-1 and TRBJ1-6; D ambiguous. CDR1 and CDR2 (germline): MGHDK, SYGVNS. The CDR3 is made up of 14 amino acids. Trimming cost V 4 bases and J 10 bases, with 14 bases left between them. CDR3 in DNA: TGTGCCAGCAGTGCAACTCGGCAACGCTCACCCCTCCACTTT. Translating it yields CASSATRQRSPLHF. Full variable domain (outside the CDR3, taken from reference TRBV25-1 and TRBJ1-6): EADIYQTPRYLVIGTGKKITLECSQTMGHDKMYWYQQDPGMELHLIHYSYGVNSTEKGDLSSESTVSRIRTEHFPLTLESARPSHTSQYLCASSATRQRSPLHFGNGTRLTVT.

This clonotype was recorded many times. The CDR3 protein is CSVVLGVASGANVLTF. As DNA, the CDR3 is TGCAGCGTCGTACTAGGGGTTGCCTCTGGGGCCAACGTCCTGACTTTC. V is TRBV29-1 and J is TRBJ2-6; TRBD1 or TRBD2 may be the D gene (5 bases each). The CDR3 length is 16 residues. V gave up 6 bases and J gave up 0 bases, with 15 bases separating them. Germline-derived CDR1 and CDR2 are SQVTM and ANQGSEA. The full variable domain, completed using reference TRBV29-1 and TRBJ2-6, is SAVISQKPSRDICQRGTSLTIQCQVDSQVTMMFWYRQQPGQSLTLIATANQGSEATYESGFVIDKFPISRPNLTFSTLTVSNMSPEDSSIYLCSVVLGVASGANVLTFGAGSRLTVL.

On this clonotype itself: This could be a read error, since a much larger clone is one nucleotide away. The chain couples TRBV6-6 to TRBJ1-1; tentative D call: TRBD1 (5 bases). The CDR3 length is 13 residues. Germline V gives CDR1 MNHNY, CDR2 SVGAGI (reference sequence). Here the CDR3 reads CASNYLRDSEAFF. The CDR3 DNA reads TGTGCCAGCAATTACTTACGGGACTCTGAAGCTTTCTTT.

This clonotype occurred many times. The CDR3 loop reads CASSPSEEGYGYTF. CDR3 bases: TGTGCCAGCTCACCAAGCGAGGAAGGCTATGGCTACACCTTC. V is TRBV18 and J is TRBJ1-2, with unresolved D. V lost 2 bases and J lost 4, with 11 bases in between. This CDR3 has 14 amino acids. The germline V gene encodes CDR1 KGHSH and CDR2 LQKENI.

This clonotype was observed many times. This chain joins TRBV5-1 and TRBJ2-2; D remains ambiguous. V was clipped by 0 bases and J by 8 bases, with 8 bases between them. Germline V gene data show CDR1 as SGHRS and CDR2 as YFSETQ. This CDR3 has 13 residues. The CDR3 nucleotides are TGCGCCAGCAGCTTGGCCGGATTTGGGGAGCTGTTTTTT. The encoded protein is CASSLAGFGELFF.

This clonotype was recorded at least ten times. The chain combines TRBV3-1 with TRBJ2-7; 11 nucleotides match TRBD2. Losses at the gene ends were 4 bases for V and 3 bases for J; bases not matched to a gene: 5. Looked up from germline, CDR1 is LGHDT and CDR2 is YNNKEL (reference sequence). The CDR3 is made up of 15 amino acids. The CDR3 DNA reads as TGTGCCAGCAGCCCCGGACTAGCGGGCCTCTACGAGCAGTACTTC. Translation: CASSPGLAGLYEQYF.

In its sample, this clonotype was seen many times. This chain connects TRBV29-1 to TRBJ2-5; D possibly corresponds to TRBD1 (6 bases). V was shortened by 5 bases and J by 3 bases, with 19 bases between the two germline ends. CDR1 SQVTM and CDR2 ANQGSEA come from the germline V gene. The CDR3 loop spans 15 amino acids. The DNA for the CDR3 is TGCAGCGTTCAGGACAGTCACAGCCCTAAAGAGACCCAGTACTTC. Translating it yields CSVQDSHSPKETQYF.

This clonotype was seen only a few times. The chain carries TRBV19 and TRBJ1-5, with D tentatively TRBD1 (5 bases). The germline gives CDR1 LNHDA, CDR2 SQIVND (reference sequence). There are 15 residues in the CDR3. The V and J ends lost 5 bases and 1 base respectively, with 12 bases between them. This CDR3 reads CASSWGVLSNQPQHF. The CDR3 DNA reads as TGTGCCAGTAGTTGGGGGGTGTTGAGCAATCAGCCCCAGCATTTT.

This clonotype has a count of ten or more. V is TRBV11-2 and J is TRBJ2-6; 8 nucleotides align to TRBD1. Germline assignment: CDR1 SGHAT and CDR2 FQNNGV. V lost 0 bases to trimming and J lost 9 bases; unmatched junction nucleotides: 7. There are 16 residues in the CDR3. The CDR3 DNA sequence: TGTGCCAGCAGCTTAGAGGTTTTTGGACAGGGCAACGTCCTGACTTTC. Translating it yields CASSLEVFGQGNVLTF.

This clonotype was seen ten or more times. The V call is TRBV12-3 or TRBV12-4, the J call TRBJ2-1; 9 bases match TRBD1. With V trimmed by 5 bases and J by 6 bases, 8 bases remained unmatched. The CDR3 contains 15 residues. The CDR3 nucleotides read TGTGCCAGCAGTAAACCCCCGGGACAGGGCAATGAGCAGTTCTTC. It yields the protein CASSKPPGQGNEQFF.

This clonotype was picked up many times. V is TRBV20-1 and J is TRBJ2-3, with 7 bases matching TRBD2. The germline CDR1 and CDR2 sequences are DFQATT and SNEGSKA (reference sequence). The CDR3 contains 14 residues. Trimming cost V 5 bases and J 2 bases; bases outside gene matches: 7. The CDR3 DNA is TGCAGTGCTGATTGGGGGGGATCCACAGATACGCAGTATTTT. Its protein is CSADWGGSTDTQYF.

On this clonotype: Given a much more abundant clone one base away, this may be a read error. The V gene is TRBV9, the J gene TRBJ2-5; D is unresolved. Germline CDR1 SGDLS, CDR2 YYNGEE. The V end lost 2 bases, the J end lost 4 bases, and 12 bases lay between the germline ends. There are 14 residues in the CDR3. CDR3: CASSVWPSPETQYF. CDR3 DNA sequence: TGTGCCAGCAGCGTTTGGCCCTCCCCAGAGACCCAGTACTTC.

The chain employs TRBV4-1 and TRBJ1-2, with D unclear. The germline V gene has CDR1 MGHRA and CDR2 YSYEKL. This CDR3 comprises 15 residues. Trimming took off 0 bases at V and 5 bases at J, with 13 bases between the two ends. CDR3 loop: CASSQEAATLYGYTF. The CDR3 DNA sequence: TGCGCCAGCAGCCAAGAGGCAGCGACTTTATATGGCTACACCTTC.

This clonotype was found many times. The chain carries TRBV20-1 and TRBJ1-2; 11 nucleotides agree with TRBD1. Germline values: CDR1 DFQATT, CDR2 SNEGSKA (reference sequence). CDR3 length: 13 amino acids. Germline trimming cut 5 bases from V and 5 bases from J; bases unmatched to any gene: 4. CDR3 in DNA: TGCAGTGCTCCGGGACAGGGGGGGTATGGCTACACCTTC. It encodes CSAPGQGGYGYTF.

This clonotype was observed many times. The rearrangement links TRBV28 to TRBJ2-1, with D possibly being TRBD1 or TRBD2 (5 bases each). This CDR3 has 15 amino acids. Trimming shortened V by 7 bases and J by 7 bases, and 20 bases separated the two germline ends. CDR1 is MDHEN and CDR2 is SYDVKM in the germline V gene. CDR3 bases: TGTGCCAGCACCCAAGGTTGGAGAGGGGTTAATGAGCAGTTCTTC. It codes for CASTQGWRGVNEQFF.